Each of the 29 T cell receptor beta chains below was sequenced from the same sample in a study of regulatory T cells in long-lasting Graves disease. Construction of TCR beta libraries relied on iRepertoire HTBI primers and on Arm-PCR targeting CDR3 regions. TCRdb reprocessed the multiplex PCR reads with MiXCR, giving one entry per CDR3 protein. The sample comprises more than 400,000 distinct CDR3 sequences, roughly 15% of which are singletons, and about 10% rests with the top ten. Time point in this sample: newly diagnosed GD, antithyroid drugs for less than 3 months. The TCR library was made from RNA extracted from PBMCs. The same data also contributed to another study, on T cells in Graves' hyperthyroidism and ophthalmopathy.

Source: peripheral blood mononuclear cells (PBMCs), taken at new diagnosis, from a patient treated with antithyroid drugs. Receptor source: a woman aged 25-40 years with Graves disease.

The chain employs TRBV7-9 and TRBJ2-3, with D possibly TRBD2 on 6 matching bases. The CDR3 sequence is 16 residues long. V was cut by 3 bases and J by 3 bases, with 16 bases left in between. Germline CDR1 SEHNR, CDR2 FQNEAQ (reference sequence). The CDR3 coding sequence is TGTGCCAGCAGCTTGGGCCGGGAGCGTGGGACAGATACGCAGTATTTT. Protein product: CASSLGRERGTDTQYF.

This clonotype was seen ten or more times. V usage is TRBV27 and J usage is TRBJ2-7, with TRBD1 matching 7 bases. The germline V gene encodes CDR1 MNHEY and CDR2 SMNVEV (reference sequence). CDR3 length: 14 residues. The trim removed 7 bases at V and 2 bases at J, leaving 8 bases unmatched. The CDR3 DNA reads as TGTGCCAGCATGCCGGGGACAGCTACCTACGAGCAGTACTTC. The encoded protein is CASMPGTATYEQYF.

This clonotype was counted ten times or more. This chain joins TRBV27 and TRBJ1-1; perhaps TRBD1 as D (6 bases). The CDR3 runs 12 residues. With 6 bases removed from V and 1 base from J, the gap between germline ends came to 6 bases. Germline V gives CDR1 MNHEY, CDR2 SMNVEV (reference sequence). CDR3 DNA sequence: TGTGCCAGCAGGACAGGGAACACTGAAGCTTTCTTT. Translated: CASRTGNTEAFF.

This clonotype was seen just once. The chain is built from TRBV11-2 and TRBJ2-7; D may be TRBD2 (5 bases). V lost 6 bases to trimming and J lost 8 bases, with 11 bases between them. The V gene's germline CDR1 is SGHAT and CDR2 FQNNGV. The CDR3 loop spans 11 amino acids. The CDR3, as DNA: TGTGCCAGCAGGGACGGGGAGAAGCAGTACTTC. Its translation: CASRDGEKQYF.

The chain links TRBV28 to TRBJ2-7; 9 nucleotides line up with TRBD2. Trimming removed 6 bases from V and 2 bases from J; junction bases left unmatched: 5. Germline V lookup: CDR1 MDHEN, CDR2 SYDVKM. The CDR3 is 14 residues long. Written as DNA, the CDR3 is TGTGCCAGCAGCCGGACTAGCGCCGCCTACGAGCAGTACTTC. Amino acids: CASSRTSAAYEQYF. The variable domain in full, completed from reference TRBV28 and TRBJ2-7, reads DVKVTQSSRYLVKRTGEKVFLECVQDMDHENMFWYRQDPGLGLRLIYFSYDVKMKEKGDIPEGYSVSREKKERFSLILESASTNQTSMYLCASSRTSAAYEQYFGPGTRLTVT.

This clonotype showed up many times. This chain links TRBV27 with TRBJ2-1; D is ambiguous. The CDR3 is 16 amino acids. V lost 0 bases to trimming and J lost 8 bases, with 17 bases between them. Germline V gene data show CDR1 as MNHEY and CDR2 as SMNVEV (reference sequence). The CDR3 DNA sequence: TGTGCCAGCAGTTTATCGATAATTACCATGCGCGATGAGCAGTTCTTC. Amino acid sequence: CASSLSIITMRDEQFF.

CDR3 sequence (DNA): TGTGCCAGCAGTTTTCGGTTGGGGAGTTCACCCCTCCACTTT. This sequence encodes CASSFRLGSSPLHF. V is TRBV28 and J is TRBJ1-6, with D uncertain. V was cut by 3 bases and J by 9 bases, with 12 bases left in between. The CDR3 has 14 amino acids. The germline V gene has CDR1 MDHEN and CDR2 SYDVKM.

In its sample, this clonotype was seen many times. V gene TRBV15 combines with J gene TRBJ2-1, with 8 bases identical to TRBD2. Losses at the gene ends were 0 bases for V and 6 bases for J; bases not matched to a gene: 10. The CDR3 is 17 residues long. Germline V lookup: CDR1 LNHNV, CDR2 YYDKDF (reference sequence). In DNA, the CDR3 is TGTGCCACCAGCAGAGATAATACGGGAGGGGGATCCAATGAGCAGTTCTTC. Protein: CATSRDNTGGGSNEQFF.

Many counts were recorded for this clonotype. The rearrangement links TRBV11-2 to TRBJ2-1; the D gene is possibly TRBD2 (5 bases). The CDR3 is made up of 10 amino acids. In germline, CDR1 is SGHAT, CDR2 FQNNGV. Trimming took off 8 bases at V and 9 bases at J, with 8 bases between the two ends. The CDR3 loop reads CASPGGEQFF. In nucleotides, the CDR3 is TGTGCCAGCCCCGGAGGTGAGCAGTTCTTC.

This clonotype was seen at least ten times. This chain uses TRBV18 with TRBJ2-3; 7 bases are shared with TRBD1. CDR3 size: 16 residues. The V and J ends lost 2 bases and 1 base, in that order; junction bases with no gene match: 6. In germline, CDR1 is KGHSH, CDR2 LQKENI. Here the CDR3 DNA reads TGTGCCAGCTCACCAGGCTACAGGGGTGGCACAGATACGCAGTATTTT. It encodes CASSPGYRGGTDTQYF.

Many counts were recorded for this clonotype. The junction shows a germline mismatch at one end, possibly a read error. CDR3 region: CATREQGSF. In nucleotides, the CDR3 is TGTGCCACCAGAGAACAGGGGTCCTTC. V is TRBV24-1 and J is TRBJ1-2, with 7 bases matching TRBD1. This CDR3 spans 9 amino acids. Germline assignment: CDR1 KGHDR and CDR2 SFDVKD.

The table lists this clonotype with many counts. This chain uses TRBV28 with TRBJ2-1, with TRBD2 identical over 8 bases. Trimming cost V 2 bases and J 8 bases; bases outside gene matches: 8. Per germline, CDR1 MDHEN and CDR2 SYDVKM. CDR3 length: 15 residues. Here the CDR3 DNA reads TGTGCCAGCAGTTTACCAGCGGGAGTTGGGGATGAGCAGTTCTTC. It yields the protein CASSLPAGVGDEQFF.

The chain joins TRBV29-1 to TRBJ2-1, with 10 nucleotides matching TRBD1. V shed 4 bases, J shed 8 bases, and the junction held 5 bases outside the gene matches. The length of the CDR3 is 13 residues. The germline gives CDR1 SQVTM, CDR2 ANQGSEA. The CDR3 coding sequence is TGCAGCGTTGCCGGGACAGGGGACGATGAGCAGTTCTTC. This codes for CSVAGTGDDEQFF.

As for this clonotype: A much larger clone lies a single base off, so this may be a read error. CDR3 sequence (DNA): TGTGCCAGCAGTAGAAGCCTAGCGCATGTACCCAAAAACACTCAGTACTTC. It is translated as CASSRSLAHVPKNTQYF. V usage is TRBV7-9 and J usage is TRBJ2-4, with D maybe TRBD2 (6 bases). Germline V CDR1 and CDR2: SEHNR, FQNEAQ (reference sequence). The CDR3 runs to 17 residues.

The table lists this clonotype with many counts. The J gene is TRBJ1-1, the V gene TRBV7-3; D may be TRBD1 (5 bases). Germline V CDR1 and CDR2: SGHTA, FQGTGA. This CDR3 has 19 amino acids. The V end lost 2 bases, the J end lost 0 bases, and 22 bases lay between the germline ends. The CDR3 region has the DNA TGTGCCAGCAGCTTATTGGAAACCGGGGCAGGAGCTTTGAACACTGAAGCTTTCTTT. It encodes CASSLLETGAGALNTEAFF.

This clonotype was recorded at least ten times. The chain has TRBV6-1 and TRBJ1-1; 7 bases align to TRBD1. The CDR3 length is 14 residues. The ends lost 6 bases at V and 5 bases at J; junction bases unmatched: 9. The germline V gene has CDR1 MNHNS and CDR2 SASEGT. Written as DNA, the CDR3 is TGTGCCAGCAGCCAGTCGAGGGGGCAGACTGAAGCTTTCTTT. It is translated as CASSQSRGQTEAFF.

This clonotype was seen many times. The J gene is TRBJ2-7, the V gene TRBV5-4; the D is unclear. The CDR3 has 14 residues. Trimming shortened V by 0 bases and J by 1 base, and 8 bases separated the two germline ends. The germline gives CDR1 SGHNT, CDR2 YYREEE (reference sequence). CDR3 protein: CASSLVGYSYEQYF. The CDR3 DNA is TGTGCCAGCAGCTTGGTGGGGTATTCCTACGAGCAGTACTTC.

This clonotype was detected many times. The rearrangement links TRBV2 to TRBJ2-1; D ambiguous. V was trimmed by 7 bases and J by 5 bases, leaving 9 bases between them. The CDR3 is made up of 12 amino acids. Per the germline V gene, CDR1 is SNHLY and CDR2 is FYNNEI. The CDR3 loop reads CASKGDHNEQFF. The CDR3 DNA reads TGTGCCAGCAAAGGAGACCACAATGAGCAGTTCTTC.

In regard to this clonotype: This clone may be a read error of a much larger clone one base away. Here the CDR3 DNA reads TGTGCCAGCAGCCGAGGGTATTCTGGAAGCACCATATATTTT. As protein: CASSRGYSGSTIYF. V and J are TRBV3-1 and TRBJ1-3; D uncertain. The CDR3 runs to 14 residues. Germline assignment: CDR1 LGHDT and CDR2 YNNKEL (reference sequence).

This clonotype was seen many times. The chain combines TRBV3-1 with TRBJ2-2, with TRBD2 matching 16 bases. CDR1 and CDR2 from the germline V gene are LGHDT and YNNKEL (reference sequence). The CDR3 is 21 residues long. V shed 4 bases, J shed 3 bases, and the junction held 14 bases outside the gene matches. CDR3 protein: CASSPPPPGTSGRADTGELFF. The CDR3 nucleotides are TGTGCCAGCAGCCCGCCTCCACCTGGGACTAGCGGGAGGGCCGACACCGGGGAGCTGTTTTTT.

This clonotype was seen at least ten times. CDR3 protein: CASSPTSGSRDEQFF. CDR3 nucleotides: TGCGCCAGCAGCCCGACTAGCGGGAGTCGGGACGAGCAGTTCTTC. This chain joins TRBV4-1 and TRBJ2-1; 12 nucleotides line up with TRBD2. The V and J ends lost 4 bases and 10 bases, in that order; junction bases with no gene match: 8. Germline CDR1 is MGHRA and CDR2 is YSYEKL. The length of the CDR3 is 15 residues.

This clonotype turned up a few times. V gene TRBV7-9 combines with J gene TRBJ2-2; perhaps TRBD2 as D (5 bases). CDR1 and CDR2 from the germline V gene are SEHNR and FQNEAQ (reference sequence). The CDR3 spans 16 residues. Trimming shortened V by 5 bases and J by 2 bases, and 15 bases separated the two germline ends. The CDR3 is CASSLPLRGNTGELFF. CDR3 DNA: TGTGCCAGCAGCCTCCCCCTCCGGGGTAACACCGGGGAGCTGTTTTTT.

At least ten counts were recorded for this clonotype. The chain couples TRBV3-1 to TRBJ2-1; 7 positions agree with TRBD2. Germline V gives CDR1 LGHDT, CDR2 YNNKEL (reference sequence). This CDR3 is 14 amino acids long. With V trimmed by 4 bases and J by 6 bases, 6 bases remained unmatched. The CDR3 sequence is CASSPGTTINEQFF. Here the CDR3 DNA reads TGTGCCAGCAGCCCCGGGACTACCATCAATGAGCAGTTCTTC.

This chain joins TRBV7-9 and TRBJ2-2, with no clear D. This CDR3 comprises 20 residues. Trimming cost V 5 bases and J 2 bases, with 27 bases left between them. The germline V gene encodes CDR1 SEHNR and CDR2 FQNEAQ (reference sequence). The DNA for the CDR3 is TGTGCCAGCAGCCCAGCTTTAATCTTAAGAATCTTGAACAACACCGGGGAGCTGTTTTTT. It is translated as CASSPALILRILNNTGELFF.

This clonotype was seen at least ten times. The CDR3 DNA sequence: TGTGCCAGCAGCTTGCTCGCAGCTAGCAATCAGCCCCAGCATTTT. Protein product: CASSLLAASNQPQHF. The chain employs TRBV5-6 and TRBJ1-5; D gene unclear. Germline lookup yields CDR1 SGHDT and CDR2 YYEEEE. The length of the CDR3 is 15 residues. Trimming removed 1 base from V and 0 bases from J, with 8 bases in between.

Here the CDR3 DNA reads TGTGCCAGCAGCCAAGAACTAGGAGCGGAGGGTGAACAGTATTTT. It codes for CASSQELGAEGEQYF. The rearrangement links TRBV11-2 to TRBJ2-3; D is perhaps TRBD2 (6 bases). Germline CDR1 is SGHAT and CDR2 is FQNNGV. CDR3 size: 15 residues. V was shortened by 5 bases and J by 12 bases, with 24 bases between the two germline ends.

This clonotype was observed at least ten times. The V and J genes are TRBV28 and TRBJ2-7, with D unresolved. The germline V gene encodes CDR1 MDHEN and CDR2 SYDVKM. V was clipped by 3 bases and J by 0 bases, with 9 bases between them. The CDR3 covers 14 residues. CDR3 region: CASSFPKGSYEQYF. DNA for the CDR3: TGTGCCAGCAGTTTTCCGAAGGGCTCCTACGAGCAGTACTTC.

The chain couples TRBV27 to TRBJ2-7, with TRBD2 matching 11 bases. Germline lookup yields CDR1 MNHEY and CDR2 SMNVEV (reference sequence). Trimming cost V 8 bases and J 3 bases; bases outside gene matches: 6. The CDR3 runs to 14 residues. In DNA form, the CDR3 reads TGTGCCAGCCATCGACTAGCGGGAAGCTACGAGCAGTACTTC. Its protein product is CASHRLAGSYEQYF.

The CDR3 nucleotides are TGTGCCAGCAGCTTATCGGGCCTAGGTGAGCAGTTCTTC. Its protein is CASSLSGLGEQFF. The gene calls are TRBV5-4 and TRBJ2-1; D uncertain. CDR1 SGHNT and CDR2 YYREEE come from the germline V gene (reference sequence). There are 13 residues in the CDR3. V dropped 2 bases and J dropped 9 bases, with 12 bases sitting between them.